Listed below are T cell receptor beta chains from one sample, sequenced in a study of cytomegalovirus exposure and HLA in healthy donors. The assay was immunoSEQ multiplex PCR, and TCRdb's table has in-frame clones only and misses some. Of some 170,000 clones listed, 80% to 90% are singletons. The specimen was PBMCs. The origin of the receptors is a woman aged 18-35 years in good health and CMV-seronegative. The CDR3 runs from the conserved cysteine through the conserved F or W. The D gene is left open where the match is weak. The size field is filled for only some rows; it gives once, few, many or a size class.

DNA: TGTGCCAGCAGTGACGACAGGGGTCGGATGAGCTACACCTTC
CDR3: CASSDDRGRMSYTF
V: TRBV6-1
D: TRBD1
J: TRBJ1-2
size: -

DNA: TGTGCCTGGAGTCTTGGACAGGGGAATTCTCAGCCCCAGCATTTT
CDR3: CAWSLGQGNSQPQHF
V: TRBV30
D: TRBD1
J: TRBJ1-5
size: -

DNA: TGTGCCAGCACGGCGGGGCCCACCTACGAGCAGTACTTC
CDR3: CASTAGPTYEQYF
V: TRBV6-5
D: -
J: TRBJ2-7
size: once

DNA: TGTGCCAGCAGTGAAGCGGCGAGGGTCGGGGCCAACGTCCTGACTTTC
CDR3: CASSEAARVGANVLTF
V: TRBV6-1
D: -
J: TRBJ2-6
size: -

DNA: TGCGCCAGCAGCTTTTCCCCCAACGCGCGGGTATTGAATGAGCAGTTCTTC
CDR3: CASSFSPNARVLNEQFF
V: TRBV5-1
D: -
J: TRBJ2-1
size: -

DNA: TGTGCCAGCAGTTCCCCAGGGGGCGGAGGCTACACCTTC
CDR3: CASSSPGGGGYTF
V: TRBV6-5
D: TRBD1
J: TRBJ1-2
size: -

DNA: TGTGCCAGCAGTCCTTGGACAGAGAACACTGAAGCTTTCTTT
CDR3: CASSPWTENTEAFF
V: TRBV6-1
D: -
J: TRBJ1-1
size: -

DNA: TGTGCCAGCAGCTTCCTGACAGGGAACACCGGGGAGCTGTTTTTT
CDR3: CASSFLTGNTGELFF
V: TRBV7-8
D: -
J: TRBJ2-2
size: -

DNA: TGTGCCAGCAGCTTGGCCCACCGGGACAGCAACACCGGGGAGCTGTTTTTT
CDR3: CASSLAHRDSNTGELFF
V: TRBV5-4
D: TRBD1
J: TRBJ2-2
size: -

DNA: TGTGCCAGCAGTCGCGCAGGGTACAATCAGCCCCAGCATTTT
CDR3: CASSRAGYNQPQHF
V: TRBV13
D: -
J: TRBJ1-5
size: -

DNA: TGCAGTGTGGGCAATTCGGAGACCCAGTACTTC
CDR3: CSVGNSETQYF
V: TRBV20-1
D: -
J: TRBJ2-5
size: -

DNA: TGCGCCAGCAGCGTGGCAGGGGGCATCTATGGCTACACCTTC
CDR3: CASSVAGGIYGYTF
V: TRBV5-1
D: TRBD1
J: TRBJ1-2
size: -

DNA: TGCGCCAGCAGCTCCCTAACGACAGGGTACGAGCAGTACTTC
CDR3: CASSSLTTGYEQYF
V: TRBV5-1
D: TRBD1
J: TRBJ2-7
size: -

DNA: TGTGCCAGCGGCCGGGGGGGGCGGGGAGTGGTACGAGGCTACACCTTC
CDR3: CASGRGGRGVVRGYTF
V: TRBV7-2
D: -
J: TRBJ1-2
size: -

DNA: TGCGCCAGCAGCTTGGTGGCAGGGGGCTTCATGAACACTGAAGCTTTCTTT
CDR3: CASSLVAGGFMNTEAFF
V: TRBV5-1
D: TRBD1
J: TRBJ1-1
size: -

DNA: TGTGCCAGCAGTGGACAGGGCGGCGCTGAAGCTTTCTTT
CDR3: CASSGQGGAEAFF
V: TRBV2
D: TRBD1
J: TRBJ1-1
size: -